The 24 T cell receptor beta chains below were found in one sample sequenced in a study of T-cell memory formation after mild COVID-19. TCRdb fed the 5' RACE reads into MiXCR, producing one record per CDR3 protein. The table has under 300,000 distinct CDR3 sequences, 8% to 10% seen once. The sequenced material came from PBMCs or a T cell subset sorted from them (not recorded which). Receptors originate from a young man who had mild COVID-19 (a few samples of this study predate the infection). Cell type and time point are not known.

V gene TRBV5-4 combines with J gene TRBJ1-1; 8 nucleotides line up with TRBD1. The CDR3 contains 17 residues. Unmatched junction bases numbered 10, after V lost 0 bases and J lost 3 bases. Germline V lookup: CDR1 SGHNT, CDR2 YYREEE (reference sequence). The DNA for the CDR3 is TGTGCCAGCAGCTTGGGCCCGACAGGGGCCCTCTACACTGAAGCTTTCTTT. The encoded protein is CASSLGPTGALYTEAFF.

This clonotype showed up many times. This chain connects TRBV12-3 or TRBV12-4 to TRBJ1-2; 8 bases fit TRBD1. The ends lost 5 bases at V and 1 base at J; junction bases unmatched: 6. This CDR3 has 15 amino acids. CDR3 in amino acids: CASSDGTGLNYGYTF. The CDR3 DNA follows: TGTGCCAGCAGTGACGGGACAGGCCTTAACTATGGCTACACCTTC.

This clonotype occurred a few times. The chain joins TRBV5-1 to TRBJ2-6; a weak D match, TRBD1 (6 bases). With 4 bases removed from V and 0 bases from J, the gap between germline ends came to 14 bases. CDR3 size: 17 residues. Germline V lookup: CDR1 SGHRS, CDR2 YFSETQ. In DNA form, the CDR3 reads TGCGCCAGCAGCCTACAGGGTCCGGGCTCTGGGGCCAACGTCCTGACTTTC. This gives the protein CASSLQGPGSGANVLTF. The full variable domain, completed using reference TRBV5-1 and TRBJ2-6, is KAGVTQTPRYLIKTRGQQVTLSCSPISGHRSVSWYQQTPGQGLQFLFEYFSETQRNKGNFPGRFSGRQFSNSRSEMNVSTLELGDSALYLCASSLQGPGSGANVLTFGAGSRLTVL.

This clonotype was picked up a small number of times. The CDR3: CASSQWDGANYGYTF. The CDR3 region has the DNA TGTGCCAGCAGCCAGTGGGACGGAGCTAACTATGGCTACACCTTC. V usage is TRBV5-8 and J usage is TRBJ1-2; D perhaps matches TRBD1 (5 bases). This CDR3 is built from 15 residues. The V end was cut by 4 bases, the J end by 0 bases, with 13 bases between. Germline-derived CDR1 and CDR2 are SGHTS and YDEGEE.

The chain recombines TRBV7-9 with TRBJ2-5; the D gene is possibly TRBD1 (6 bases). Trimming cost V 2 bases and J 5 bases, with 12 bases left between them. This CDR3 region has 14 residues. Germline values: CDR1 SEHNR, CDR2 FQNEAQ (reference sequence). This CDR3 reads CASSLTQGWETQYF. In DNA form, the CDR3 reads TGTGCCAGCAGCTTAACCCAGGGGTGGGAGACCCAGTACTTC.

This chain links TRBV4-2 with TRBJ2-5; 11 bases are a match to TRBD2. V was clipped by 4 bases and J by 7 bases; unmatched bases: 2. The CDR3 loop spans 13 amino acids. The germline CDR1 and CDR2 sequences are LGHNA and YNFKEQ. Here the CDR3 DNA reads TGTGCCAGCAGCCCCCTAGCGGGGGGGACCCAGTACTTC. Translated, it gives CASSPLAGGTQYF.

This clonotype has more than one count but fewer than ten. The chain uses TRBV10-2 and TRBJ2-3; D not certain. CDR3 size: 13 residues. The germline gives CDR1 WSHSY, CDR2 SAAADI. Trimming pared 6 bases from V and 4 bases from J, leaving 11 bases between. CDR3 sequence reads: CASSRNRPDTQYF. DNA for the CDR3: TGCGCCAGCAGCAGAAACAGACCAGATACGCAGTATTTT.

This clonotype was detected ten times or more. The genes are TRBV4-2 and TRBJ2-3; 8 bases align to TRBD2. There are 17 residues in the CDR3. J was trimmed by 4 bases and V by 3 bases; bases with no gene match: 12. Germline V lookup: CDR1 LGHNA, CDR2 YNFKEQ. CDR3 residues: CASSHGRGGAGADTQYF. Written as DNA, the CDR3 is TGTGCCAGCAGCCATGGAAGGGGGGGAGCGGGGGCAGATACGCAGTATTTT.

The chain employs TRBV5-1 and TRBJ1-1; D is ambiguous. V lost 0 bases and J 2 bases, leaving 8 bases between the germline ends. Germline V lookup: CDR1 SGHRS, CDR2 YFSETQ. The CDR3 is made up of 14 amino acids. Here the CDR3 DNA reads TGCGCCAGCAGCTTGGCCCCAGCAAACACTGAAGCTTTCTTT. This codes for CASSLAPANTEAFF.

This clonotype came up a few times. The chain couples TRBV7-9 to TRBJ2-3; no clear D. V dropped 5 bases and J dropped 6 bases, with 18 bases sitting between them. Germline CDR1 SEHNR, CDR2 FQNEAQ (reference sequence). CDR3 length: 15 residues. This chain's CDR3 is CASSHPSTTLDTQYF. The DNA of the CDR3 is TGTGCCAGCAGCCACCCTTCTACGACCCTGGATACGCAGTATTTT.

In its sample, this clonotype was seen many times. This sequence joins TRBV7-2 and TRBJ2-1; D may be TRBD2 (5 bases). CDR1 SGHTA and CDR2 FQGNSA come from the germline V gene. The CDR3 totals 12 residues. Trimming removed 1 base from V and 10 bases from J, with 8 bases in between. CDR3 residues: CASSLDGGEQFF. The CDR3 DNA sequence: TGTGCCAGCAGCTTAGATGGCGGGGAGCAGTTCTTC.

The chain links TRBV3-1 to TRBJ1-6, with no clear D. The ends were cut back, 1 base at V and 1 base at J, with 8 bases in the middle. The CDR3 spans 16 residues. Germline loops: CDR1 LGHDT, CDR2 YNNKEL (reference sequence). The CDR3 region is CASSQGIDSYNSPLHF. CDR3 bases: TGTGCCAGCAGCCAAGGGATAGATTCCTATAATTCACCCCTCCACTTT.

This clonotype was counted a few times. The V gene is TRBV5-1, the J gene TRBJ1-2; D might be TRBD1 (6 bases). Deletions cut 0 bases from V and 6 bases from J, with 6 bases between. The CDR3 runs 12 residues. CDR1 is SGHRS and CDR2 is YFSETQ in the germline V gene. The CDR3 region has the DNA TGCGCCAGCAGCTTGGGGACAGATGGCTACACCTTC. It specifies CASSLGTDGYTF.

This clonotype was recorded at least ten times. The chain is built from TRBV12-3 or TRBV12-4 and TRBJ1-6; D is uncertain. The CDR3 has 15 residues. V lost 3 bases to trimming and J lost 8 bases, with 14 bases between them. The CDR3 spells CASSFSGRLDSPLHF. For the CDR3, the DNA is TGTGCCAGCAGTTTCTCCGGGAGGTTGGATTCACCCCTCCACTTT.

This clonotype was seen only a few times. The chain couples TRBV6-6 to TRBJ2-7; TRBD1 matches at 12 bases. The CDR3 length is 17 residues. Germline lookup yields CDR1 MNHNY and CDR2 SVGAGI (reference sequence). The junction had 9 bases not matched to a gene; V was cut back by 6 bases and J by 0 bases. CDR3 loop: CASRGGQGAPSSYEQYV. CDR3 sequence (DNA): TGTGCCAGCAGAGGGGGACAGGGGGCTCCGAGCTCCTACGAGCAGTACGTC.

This rearrangement joins TRBV7-3 to TRBJ1-2, with TRBD1 as a possible D gene (5 bases). Trimming took off 5 bases at V and 8 bases at J, with 21 bases between the two ends. The germline CDR1 and CDR2 sequences are SGHTA and FQGTGA. The CDR3 has 15 residues. The CDR3: CASSPAGTALVGYTF. CDR3 coding DNA: TGTGCCAGCAGCCCCGCCGGGACGGCCCTTGTGGGCTACACCTTC. The full variable domain, its missing parts supplied by reference TRBV7-3 and TRBJ1-2, is GAGVSQTPSNKVTEKGKYVELRCDPISGHTALYWYRQSLGQGPEFLIYFQGTGAADDSGLPNDRFFAVRPEGSVSTLKIQRTERGDSAVYLCASSPAGTALVGYTFGSGTRLTVV.

Ten or more counts support this clonotype. This chain uses TRBV6-2 or TRBV6-3 with TRBJ2-2; no clear D gene. CDR3 size: 14 residues. The V end was cut by 4 bases, the J end by 6 bases, with 12 bases between. Germline CDR1 reads MNHEY; CDR2 reads SVGEGT. The CDR3 region is CASSLVVPPGELFF. The CDR3 region has the DNA TGTGCCAGCAGTTTGGTGGTTCCCCCCGGGGAGCTGTTTTTT.

The chain combines TRBV6-2 or TRBV6-3 with TRBJ2-7, with D perhaps given as TRBD1 or TRBD2 (5 bases each). The V gene's germline CDR1 is MNHEY and CDR2 SVGEGT. V shed 4 bases and J shed 0 bases, with 10 bases lying between them. CDR3 length: 14 residues. Written as DNA, the CDR3 is TGTGCCAGCAGTTGGCCGGGACCCTCCTACGAGCAGTACTTC. It yields the protein CASSWPGPSYEQYF.

This clonotype was detected a few times. The chain couples TRBV7-9 to TRBJ1-1; D not resolved. The germline V gene encodes CDR1 SEHNR and CDR2 FQNEAQ (reference sequence). V was trimmed by 5 bases and J by 7 bases, leaving 8 bases between them. The CDR3 extends over 11 amino acids. The DNA for the CDR3 is TGTGCCAGCAGCCCCGGGCGTGAAGCTTTCTTT. This codes for CASSPGREAFF.

This clonotype was seen a handful of times. The gene calls are TRBV4-1 and TRBJ1-2; D unresolved. The CDR3 covers 13 residues. Germline CDR1 reads MGHRA; CDR2 reads YSYEKL. V was shortened by 3 bases and J by 2 bases, with 7 bases between the two germline ends. The CDR3 spells CASSHSQNYGYTF. The DNA of the CDR3 is TGCGCCAGCAGCCATAGCCAGAACTATGGCTACACCTTC.

V usage is TRBV15 and J usage is TRBJ1-2; D ambiguous. Germline V CDR1 and CDR2: LNHNV, YYDKDF (reference sequence). The CDR3 covers 14 residues. V was clipped by 0 bases and J by 3 bases, with 8 bases between them. The CDR3 spells CATSRDPEYYGYTF. As DNA, the CDR3 is TGTGCCACCAGCAGAGACCCAGAGTACTATGGCTACACCTTC.

Ten or more counts support this clonotype. The CDR3 DNA reads as TGTGCCAGCAGCCGGGGATCGAAGACTAATGAAAAACTGTTTTTT. Residues: CASSRGSKTNEKLFF. The chain combines TRBV5-6 with TRBJ1-4; no reliable D call. The CDR3 is 15 amino acids. Trimming took 4 bases from V and 2 from J, leaving 12 bases between them. CDR1 is SGHDT, CDR2 YYEEEE, per germline.

This clonotype appeared a few times. This chain links TRBV6-5 with TRBJ1-2, with 10 nucleotides matching TRBD1. V shed 2 bases and J 4 bases; nucleotides not matched to a gene: 1. CDR1 MNHEY and CDR2 SVGAGI come from the germline V gene. CDR3 length equals 14 residues. Here the CDR3 reads CASSYRTGGYGYTF. In nucleotides, the CDR3 is TGTGCCAGCAGTTACCGGACAGGGGGCTATGGCTACACCTTC.

In its sample, this clonotype was seen a few times. The V gene is TRBV4-3, the J gene TRBJ2-1; TRBD2 matches at 11 bases. With V trimmed by 0 bases and J by 8 bases, 12 bases remained unmatched. Looked up from germline, CDR1 is LGHNA and CDR2 is YSLEER. This CDR3 comprises 18 residues. CDR3 bases: TGCGCCAGCAGCCAAGACTCGACCGGGACTAGCGGATCCGATGAGCAGTTCTTC. It specifies CASSQDSTGTSGSDEQFF.